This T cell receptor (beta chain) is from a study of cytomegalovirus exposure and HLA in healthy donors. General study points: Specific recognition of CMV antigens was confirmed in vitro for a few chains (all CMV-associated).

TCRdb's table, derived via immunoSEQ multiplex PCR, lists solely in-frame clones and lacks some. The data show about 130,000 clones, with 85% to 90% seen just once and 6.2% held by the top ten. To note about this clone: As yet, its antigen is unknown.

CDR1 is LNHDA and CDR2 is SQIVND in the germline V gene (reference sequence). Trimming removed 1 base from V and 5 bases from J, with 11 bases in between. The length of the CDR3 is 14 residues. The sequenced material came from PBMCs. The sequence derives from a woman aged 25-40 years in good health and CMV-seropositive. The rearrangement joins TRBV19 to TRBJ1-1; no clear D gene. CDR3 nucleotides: TGTGCCAGTAGTATAGTGAGAGGGAATACTGAAGCTTTCTTT. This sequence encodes CASSIVRGNTEAFF.